The subject of this entry is one T cell receptor beta chain. J lost 1 base, V lost 5 bases, and 6 bases had no gene match. Per germline, CDR1 SGHTA and CDR2 FQGNSA. There are 15 residues in the CDR3. These data come from a study of shared T cell receptors in the human thymus. Only in-frame clones appear in the TCRdb table, and some are missing; sequencing was by immunoSEQ multiplex PCR. The data hold 500,000 to 850,000 clones, with roughly 86% observed a single time. These data were likewise used in another study, on human thymus T cells. In that study: It was healthy Finnish infants having corrective surgery for congenital heart defects who were the donors. From resections taken during corrective heart surgery, the thymus tissue was obtained. The authors found apparently biased V and J gene usage in thymic and blood repertoires. Thymic TCR repertoires of unrelated people reportedly overlapped highly.

The rearrangement joins TRBV7-2 to TRBJ2-5; 8 bases map to TRBD2. This receptor was taken from a boy younger than two with a congenital heart defect. Sequencing input: thymocytes. CDR3 nucleotides: TGTGCCAGCAGCCCCCGTCGGGGGGGCCAAGAGACCCAGTACTTC. Translated, it gives CASSPRRGGQETQYF. Full variable domain (remainder filled in from reference TRBV7-2 and TRBJ2-5): GAGVSQSPSNKVTEKGKDVELRCDPISGHTALYWYRQSLGQGLEFLIYFQGNSAPDKSGLPSDRFSAERTGGSVSTLTIQRTQQEDSAVYLCASSPRRGGQETQYFGPGTRLLVL.